This T cell receptor beta chain stems from a study of T-cell reconstitution after alpha-beta-depleted transplantation in children. It was with unique molecular identifiers that the TCRbeta library was prepared. Each CDR3 protein is one row after TCRdb ran MiXCR on the PCR reads. The sample carries approximately 1,000,000 distinct CDR3 sequences, less than 30% recorded once. Study findings and constraints: Several hundred rapidly expanded clones from non-depleted graft cells reportedly supplied alpha-beta T cells about two months post-transplant.

Germline values: CDR1 MNHNS, CDR2 SASEGT. The V end was cut by 8 bases, the J end by 3 bases, with 10 bases between. The CDR3 length is 13 residues. Notes on this clonotype: Its antigen remains unidentified.

Specimen: PBMCs, mostly from graft donor cells, collected 360 days after TCRalphabeta/CD19-depleted stem cell transplant. The rearrangement links TRBV6-1 to TRBJ2-2; TRBD2 is a possible D gene (5 bases). The receptor comes from a boy younger than two who had a stem cell transplant for SCID, so the T cells may come from the graft donor. The CDR3 loop is CASSIAYTGELFF. DNA for the CDR3: TGTGCCAGCTCGATAGCGTACACCGGGGAGCTGTTTTTT.